This TCR beta chain was sequenced during a study of shared clonotypes between healthy human individuals. Investigators divided CD4+ cells into CD45RA+ naive and CD45RA-negative memory subsets. Regarding the study as a whole: Compared with memory subsets, naive subsets generally had larger estimated richness.

Remarks on this clone: The antigen remains undetermined.

Profiled with immunoSEQ multiplex PCR; TCRdb holds only in-frame clones, not every one. The data show approximately 340,000 clones, around 74% seen once. This CDR3 has 16 residues. With V trimmed by 2 bases and J by 0 bases, 7 bases remained unmatched. Germline CDR1 reads SGHNT; CDR2 reads YYREEE (reference sequence). The V gene is TRBV5-4, the J gene TRBJ2-7; 8 nucleotides match TRBD2. The sample comprised memory CD4+ T cells sorted from blood. As for subset: CD45RA-negative fraction. The clonotype was recovered from a man in his thirties or forties in good health. The CDR3 spells CASSLPTSGSSYEQYF. CDR3 DNA: TGTGCCAGCAGCTTACCGACGAGCGGGAGCTCCTACGAGCAGTACTTC.